The clone carrying this TCR beta chain appeared many times. Its antigen remains unknown. The source of the sample is a study of response to subunit inactivated influenza vaccine. Overall study results and limits: Authors suggested each seasonal influenza vaccination recruits few new T cells.

V lost 8 bases and J lost 2, with 6 bases in between. Germline CDR1 is KGHSH and CDR2 is LQKENI. The CDR3 runs 11 residues. TCRdb fed the RT-PCR reads into MiXCR, producing one record per CDR3 protein. The table shows around 500,000 distinct CDR3 sequences, with about a tenth occurring only once. This TCR derives from a man aged 45-60 years who received an inactivated influenza vaccine. The genes are TRBV18 and TRBJ2-5; D is unclear. The material sequenced was PBMCs from blood, taken roughly 47 days after vaccination. The CDR3 coding sequence is TGTGCCAGCAGCCCACAAGAGACCCAGTACTTC. Translating it yields CASSPQETQYF.